The 27 T cell receptor beta chains presented below share a single source sample, sequenced in a study of T cell changes during pregnancy in multiple sclerosis. Some clones are missing from TCRdb's copy, which holds only in-frame ones; the method was immunoSEQ multiplex PCR. The data show about 59,000 clones, roughly nine tenths seen once. The input for sequencing was peripheral blood, taken in the third trimester of pregnancy. The receptors stem from a female donor in good health, enrolled as a control in a pregnancy study.

The gene calls are TRBV5-1 and TRBJ2-1; the match to TRBD1 covers 7 bases. Germline CDR1 reads SGHRS; CDR2 reads YFSETQ. V dropped 2 bases and J dropped 6; count of bases not matched to a gene: 2. This CDR3 has 13 residues. The CDR3 reads CASSFTGANEQFF. The CDR3 region has the DNA TGCGCCAGCAGCTTTACAGGGGCCAATGAGCAGTTCTTC.

The rearrangement uses TRBV10-3 and TRBJ2-7, with 7 bases fitting TRBD1. Trimming removed 3 bases from V and 3 bases from J; junction bases left unmatched: 5. Germline V lookup: CDR1 ENHRY, CDR2 SYGVKD. The length of the CDR3 is 14 residues. This CDR3 reads CAISDLGQLYEQYF. The CDR3 region has the DNA TGTGCCATCAGTGACTTGGGACAGCTCTACGAGCAGTACTTC.

The J gene is TRBJ2-3, the V gene TRBV4-3; 10 nucleotides agree with TRBD2. V was pared by 0 bases and J by 10 bases, with 7 bases of the junction left unmatched. CDR1 is LGHNA and CDR2 is YSLEER in the germline V gene. The CDR3 sequence is 15 residues long. As DNA, the CDR3 is TGCGCCAGCAGCCAAGAAATAGCGGGGGGCTTTGCGCAGTATTTT. It yields the protein CASSQEIAGGFAQYF.

The chain uses TRBV15 and TRBJ2-1; possible D gene TRBD1, 6 bases. Between the trimmed V and J ends, which lost 7 bases and 7 bases, there was a span of 20 bases. CDR3 length equals 15 residues. The germline V gene has CDR1 LNHNV and CDR2 YYDKDF (reference sequence). In DNA form, the CDR3 reads TGTGCCACCAAGCAGGGGCAGATCCAAAGAAATGAGCAGTTCTTC. It is translated as CATKQGQIQRNEQFF.

The rearrangement uses TRBV28 and TRBJ1-1, with D tentatively TRBD1 (5 bases). The germline CDR1 and CDR2 sequences are MDHEN and SYDVKM. This CDR3 is built from 16 residues. V lost 3 bases and J lost 11, with 25 bases in between. CDR3 region: CASSLGGRAAGGRAFF. CDR3 nucleotides: TGTGCCAGCAGTTTGGGTGGGAGGGCAGCGGGGGGAAGGGCTTTCTTT. The full variable domain, its missing parts supplied by reference TRBV28 and TRBJ1-1, is DVKVTQSSRYLVKRTGEKVFLECVQDMDHENMFWYRQDPGLGLRLIYFSYDVKMKEKGDIPEGYSVSREKKERFSLILESASTNQTSMYLCASSLGGRAAGGRAFFGQGTRLTVV.

The chain links TRBV6-1 to TRBJ1-5; D is perhaps TRBD1 (6 bases). V was trimmed by 11 bases and J by 9 bases, leaving 20 bases between them. CDR1 is MNHNS, CDR2 SASEGT, per germline. The CDR3 is 13 amino acids. CDR3 amino acids: CAGREDRKGPQHF. CDR3 coding DNA: TGTGCCGGGAGGGAAGACAGGAAGGGGCCCCAGCATTTT.

This chain links TRBV2 with TRBJ2-7, with TRBD1 matching over 7 bases. The trim removed 8 bases at V and 3 bases at J, leaving 10 bases unmatched. CDR1 SNHLY and CDR2 FYNNEI come from the germline V gene. CDR3 size: 14 residues. The CDR3 loop is CASGHPGQNYEQYF. The CDR3 nucleotides read TGTGCCAGCGGCCACCCGGGACAGAACTACGAGCAGTACTTC.

The chain is built from TRBV6-5 and TRBJ1-3; 9 bases agree with TRBD1. Germline CDR1 reads MNHEY; CDR2 reads SVGAGI. V shed 5 bases and J 2 bases; nucleotides not matched to a gene: 4. There are 15 residues in the CDR3. CDR3 protein: CASSKGQGPGNTIYF. As DNA, the CDR3 is TGTGCCAGCAGTAAGGGACAGGGCCCTGGAAACACCATATATTTT.

CDR3 protein: CASSYNTLQYF. CDR3 nucleotides: TGTGCCAGCAGTTACAACACGTTGCAGTATTTT. The J gene is TRBJ2-3, the V gene TRBV6-6; no reliable D call. The V gene lost 2 bases and the J gene lost 11 bases, with 8 bases spanning the gap. CDR1 is MNHNY and CDR2 is SVGAGI in the germline V gene (reference sequence). This CDR3 comprises 11 residues.

V is TRBV7-9 and J is TRBJ2-1; the D gene is possibly TRBD2 (6 bases). V gave up 10 bases and J gave up 3 bases, with 13 bases separating them. The CDR3 has 13 amino acids. CDR1 and CDR2 (germline): SEHNR, FQNEAQ (reference sequence). CDR3 loop: CAIPLANYNEQFF. The CDR3 DNA is TGTGCCATCCCTCTAGCGAACTACAATGAGCAGTTCTTC.

The J gene is TRBJ2-1, the V gene TRBV29-1, with a possible D match to TRBD2 (7 bases). CDR3 length: 17 residues. The V gene's germline CDR1 is SQVTM and CDR2 ANQGSEA. The ends were cut back, 5 bases at V and 5 bases at J, with 25 bases in the middle. The CDR3 bases are TGCAGCGTTTGTTGGGGGGGCAGGGTCTGGGTTAACAATGAGCAGTTCTTC. Translation: CSVCWGGRVWVNNEQFF.

The rearrangement links TRBV29-1 to TRBJ2-6; D call uncertain. V was clipped by 4 bases and J by 0 bases, with 10 bases between them. The CDR3 spans 15 residues. Germline V CDR1 and CDR2: SQVTM, ANQGSEA. The CDR3 nucleotides read TGCAGCGTTGGTGGGCAGGTCTCTGGGGCCAACGTCCTGACTTTC. It yields the protein CSVGGQVSGANVLTF. Supplemented by reference TRBV29-1 and TRBJ2-6, the full variable domain reads SAVISQKPSRDICQRGTSLTIQCQVDSQVTMMFWYRQQPGQSLTLIATANQGSEATYESGFVIDKFPISRPNLTFSTLTVSNMSPEDSSIYLCSVGGQVSGANVLTFGAGSRLTVL.

This chain joins TRBV5-6 and TRBJ1-2, with 8 bases lining up with TRBD1. V shed 4 bases and J 5 bases; nucleotides not matched to a gene: 7. This CDR3 comprises 14 residues. Germline assignment: CDR1 SGHDT and CDR2 YYEEEE. This chain's CDR3 is CASSAGQGGYGYTF. In DNA form, the CDR3 reads TGTGCCAGCAGCGCTGGACAGGGCGGATATGGCTACACCTTC.

The chain joins TRBV6-6 to TRBJ2-2; the D is unclear. V dropped 0 bases and J dropped 2 bases, with 10 bases sitting between them. The CDR3 sequence is 16 residues long. CDR1 is MNHNY, CDR2 SVGAGI, per germline (reference sequence). CDR3 residues: CASSYSAGLNTGELFF. The CDR3 region has the DNA TGTGCCAGCAGTTACTCGGCAGGCTTAAACACCGGGGAGCTGTTTTTT.

V gene TRBV4-3 combines with J gene TRBJ2-7; 7 bases agree with TRBD2. This CDR3 has 16 residues. V lost 4 bases, J lost 6 bases, and 15 bases stayed unmatched. CDR1 and CDR2 from the germline V gene are LGHNA and YSLEER. In nucleotides, the CDR3 is TGCGCCAGCAGCCCCTCGGGCGGGGGAAATGGTCTCGAGCAGTACTTC. As protein: CASSPSGGGNGLEQYF.

The rearrangement links TRBV19 to TRBJ2-1, with 10 bases matching TRBD2. CDR1 is LNHDA and CDR2 is SQIVND in the germline V gene (reference sequence). The CDR3 consists of 16 residues. Losses at the gene ends were 2 bases for V and 9 bases for J; bases not matched to a gene: 10. CDR3 amino acids: CASSILRLAGVGEQFF. The DNA of the CDR3 is TGTGCCAGTAGTATACTCAGGCTAGCGGGAGTTGGTGAGCAGTTCTTC.

The V call is TRBV10-3, the J call TRBJ2-1, with 9 bases lining up with TRBD2. This CDR3 region has 17 residues. Germline V gives CDR1 ENHRY, CDR2 SYGVKD. The trim removed 11 bases at V and 5 bases at J, leaving 19 bases unmatched. The CDR3 region is CAAGRQAQAGGHNEQFF. The CDR3 DNA reads as TGTGCCGCCGGTCGGCAGGCGCAAGCGGGGGGCCACAATGAGCAGTTCTTC.

This chain uses TRBV2 with TRBJ2-7, with TRBD2 as a possible D gene (5 bases). The CDR3 totals 13 residues. The V gene's germline CDR1 is SNHLY and CDR2 FYNNEI. With 11 bases removed from V and 2 bases from J, the gap between germline ends came to 16 bases. The CDR3 DNA is TGTGCCGGCATTGATAGCGTACCCTACGAGCAGTACTTC. This codes for CAGIDSVPYEQYF.

V and J are TRBV4-1 and TRBJ2-2; 7 bases line up with TRBD2. J gave up 5 bases and V 1 base, and 13 bases lay outside the gene matches. Germline values: CDR1 MGHRA, CDR2 YSYEKL. This CDR3 region has 18 residues. This CDR3 reads CASSQGVRSGTTTGELFF. In nucleotides, the CDR3 is TGCGCCAGCAGCCAAGGAGTAAGAAGCGGGACTACTACCGGGGAGCTGTTTTTT.

V gene TRBV7-9 combines with J gene TRBJ2-1; 7 bases agree with TRBD1. Germline V gene data show CDR1 as SEHNR and CDR2 as FQNEAQ (reference sequence). This CDR3 comprises 15 residues. V lost 5 bases to trimming and J lost 6 bases; unmatched junction nucleotides: 10. The chain's CDR3 is CASSRQGVDRNEQFF. The DNA for the CDR3 is TGTGCCAGCAGCCGTCAGGGGGTTGATCGCAATGAGCAGTTCTTC. Based on the CDR3 plus reference TRBV7-9 and TRBJ2-1, the full variable domain is DTGVSQNPRHKITKRGQNVTFRCDPISEHNRLYWYRQTLGQGPEFLTYFQNEAQLEKSRLLSDRFSAERPKGSFSTLEIQRTEQGDSAMYLCASSRQGVDRNEQFFGPGTRLTVL.

The chain joins TRBV5-1 to TRBJ2-2; TRBD1 might be the D (6 bases). V was cut by 4 bases and J by 7 bases, with 17 bases left in between. The CDR3 is made up of 15 amino acids. Germline V CDR1 and CDR2: SGHRS, YFSETQ. The CDR3 DNA is TGCGCCAGCAGCCAAAGGACAGTCGATATCGGGGAGCTGTTTTTT. It specifies CASSQRTVDIGELFF.

This clone appeared a few times. The same CDR3 also results from other DNA sequences found in this sample. In DNA form, the CDR3 reads TGTGCCAGCAGCTTGGACAGCTCCTACGAGCAGTACTTC. Its protein is CASSLDSSYEQYF. The chain combines TRBV7-9 with TRBJ2-7; D perhaps matches TRBD1 (6 bases). CDR3 length equals 13 residues. Germline lookup yields CDR1 SEHNR and CDR2 FQNEAQ (reference sequence). V gave up 3 bases and J gave up 0 bases, with 6 bases separating them. Combining the CDR3 with reference TRBV7-9 and TRBJ2-7 gives the whole variable domain DTGVSQNPRHKITKRGQNVTFRCDPISEHNRLYWYRQTLGQGPEFLTYFQNEAQLEKSRLLSDRFSAERPKGSFSTLEIQRTEQGDSAMYLCASSLDSSYEQYFGPGTRLTVT.

The rearrangement joins TRBV11-2 to TRBJ2-3; D possibly corresponds to TRBD1 (5 bases). CDR1 is SGHAT, CDR2 FQNNGV, per germline. Trimming took 1 base from V and 3 from J, leaving 5 bases between them. There are 13 residues in the CDR3. CDR3 loop: CASSLAGTDTQYF. The CDR3 nucleotides are TGTGCCAGCAGCTTAGCAGGGACAGATACGCAGTATTTT. Looking up the rest from reference TRBV11-2 and TRBJ2-3 gives the full variable domain: EAGVAQSPRYKIIEKRQSVAFWCNPISGHATLYWYQQILGQGPKLLIQFQNNGVVDDSQLPKDRFSAERLKGVDSTLKIQPAKLEDSAVYLCASSLAGTDTQYFGPGTRLTVL.

The chain carries TRBV18 and TRBJ2-1; TRBD2 matches 13 bases. V trimming: 4 bases; J trimming: 9 bases; junction bases outside the gene matches: 6. Germline CDR1 and CDR2: KGHSH and LQKENI. The CDR3 is 15 residues long. The CDR3 sequence is CASSRGLAGQGEQFF. The DNA of the CDR3 is TGTGCCAGCTCACGGGGACTAGCGGGACAGGGTGAGCAGTTCTTC.

V and J are TRBV25-1 and TRBJ1-6; the D is unclear. V was shortened by 4 bases and J by 4 bases, with 8 bases between the two germline ends. CDR1 MGHDK and CDR2 SYGVNS come from the germline V gene. This CDR3 region has 14 residues. The CDR3 DNA is TGTGCCAGCAGTGTGTCCGGGTATAATTCACCCCTCCACTTT. As protein: CASSVSGYNSPLHF.

The sample holds one count of this clone. The chain is built from TRBV12-2 and TRBJ2-5; TRBD2, the table's D call, was not compared with the DNA. TRBV12-2 is an annotated pseudogene. This CDR3 spans 23 amino acids. CDR3 bases: TGTGCAAGTCGCTTAGCGGTTTTTTGCCAGCGGGGGGACTCGGAAGGGCTACAAGAGACCCAGTACTTC. Translating it yields CASRLAVFCQRGDSEGLQETQYF.

The chain has TRBV5-1 and TRBJ2-2, with D perhaps matching TRBD2 (5 bases). CDR3 size: 16 residues. Germline-derived CDR1 and CDR2 are SGHRS and YFSETQ. Trimming removed 0 bases at V and 0 bases at J, with 9 bases between. The CDR3 DNA is TGCGCCAGCAGCTTGGCCGGACTCACGAACACCGGGGAGCTGTTTTTT. Amino acid sequence: CASSLAGLTNTGELFF.